The TCR beta chain under discussion was sequenced for a study of T cells in Graves' hyperthyroidism and ophthalmopathy (dated by TCRdb to between 2019 and 2020). Background for the entire study: To identify TCR V-J signatures that set the groups apart, the researchers used a discovery cohort of more than 95 patients, made up of about 44 with Graves' ophthalmopathy and about 60 with stable Graves' hyperthyroidism. The roughly 94 discovery patients were randomly divided into training and test sets at a 7:3 ratio. After blood sampling, hyperthyroidism patients were treated with methimazole at a starting dose of 30 mg daily, and ophthalmopathy patients were treated with high-dose intravenous methylprednisolone. Whether ophthalmopathy could be predicted prospectively was tested in an independent validation cohort made up of roughly 19 hyperthyroidism patients plus 17 patients who later progressed to ophthalmopathy. TCR Vbeta CDR3 sequencing of roughly 140 peripheral blood samples (approximately 44 ophthalmopathy, 75 hyperthyroidism and some 17 progressor patients) is reported in the paper. In more than 5 Graves' hyperthyroidism patients, the study also compared T-cell repertoires from thyroid tissue with T-cell repertoires from blood.

CDR1 DFQATT and CDR2 SNEGSKA were looked up in the germline V gene (reference sequence). V loses 5 bases, J loses 5 bases, and the germline ends lie 15 bases apart. From cysteine to phenylalanine, the CDR3 is 13 amino acids long. The entry retains the CDR3 DNA only, 39 bases that are in frame from base 1. Exclusion was applied to patients with uncontrolled infections, other autoimmune diseases, pregnancy or lactation. Diagnoses relied on clinical symptoms, serum thyroxine and TRAb, thyroid ultrasound and orbital computed tomography. Trizol reagent was used to extract total RNA, and RNA quality was then checked on an Agilent 2100 Bioanalyzer. Remarks on this clonotype: Its antigen has not been determined. No quality values exist for individual bases; no much larger clone is one base distant.

Amplification of TCR beta CDR3 regions was carried out from RNA transcripts. A first-round RT-PCR of the TCR CDR3 used the HTBI primer set with the Qiagen OneStep RT-PCR kit. The libraries were constructed in a second round of multiplex PCR and then size-selected and purified. Sequencing of the libraries was done on an Illumina HiSeq2000 using paired-end 100 bp reads. The paper's data handling went like this. Raw data were processed with SOAPnuke, discarding reads with adapters, uncalled bases, mean Phred below 15, or no exact constant-primer or identifier match. COPE v1.2.5 was used to merge high-quality paired reads, and clonotypes were defined as unique nucleotide sequences. MiTCR v1.1 was used to align the clonotypes against IMGT TRBV, TRBD and TRBJ reference segments. The analysis included only V-J combinations with a frequency above 0.0001, which together covered approximately 99% of the repertoires. A TCS score was defined as the ratio of F50 (clonal expansion) to E x V (chaos), with BLOSUM62-based TCRdist applied between CDR3 peptides within each V-J. Welch's t-statistics and random forest reduced just over 500 V-J features to 10 to 15, which were used in a naive Bayes classifier (R e1071). The Morisita-Horn index was used to measure how similar the thyroid and blood repertoires were. TCRdb ran its own pipeline on the public reads, namely fastp trimming at Q25 and MiXCR clone calling, and kept in-frame beta chains. CDR3 protein sequences are deduplicated, and each keeps its most common genes and DNA. TCRdb's processing, not the study's, gives the V and J calls here. For this sample the table gives a few hundred thousand distinct CDR3 sequences, of which 46% were detected only once. The ten largest account for about two fifths of the sample.

Study-wide conclusions, independent of this receptor: Sample size was not statistically predetermined, and blinding of investigators to group allocation was not performed. Most expanded thyroid clonotypes (frequency above 0.001) were also found in blood, which suggests that blood repertoires may mirror thyroid immune responses. In validation, the model predicted progression to ophthalmopathy a median of about 6.8 months before onset, with roughly 70% sensitivity and 72.22% specificity. Ophthalmopathy was separated from stable hyperthyroidism by a 13 V-J signature model, with approximately 85% sensitivity and around 81% specificity obtained in cross-validation and 80%/75% obtained in testing.

The sequenced material came from peripheral blood or thyroid tissue (not recorded which). This receptor was obtained from an adult woman with Graves' disease, either hyperthyroidism or ophthalmopathy (not recorded which). The V and J genes are TRBV20-1 and TRBJ1-1, with the D gene not clear enough to name. The base sequence is TGCAGTGCTTATACCCGGGAGACGACTGAAGCTTTCTTT. The encoded protein is CSAYTRETTEAFF.